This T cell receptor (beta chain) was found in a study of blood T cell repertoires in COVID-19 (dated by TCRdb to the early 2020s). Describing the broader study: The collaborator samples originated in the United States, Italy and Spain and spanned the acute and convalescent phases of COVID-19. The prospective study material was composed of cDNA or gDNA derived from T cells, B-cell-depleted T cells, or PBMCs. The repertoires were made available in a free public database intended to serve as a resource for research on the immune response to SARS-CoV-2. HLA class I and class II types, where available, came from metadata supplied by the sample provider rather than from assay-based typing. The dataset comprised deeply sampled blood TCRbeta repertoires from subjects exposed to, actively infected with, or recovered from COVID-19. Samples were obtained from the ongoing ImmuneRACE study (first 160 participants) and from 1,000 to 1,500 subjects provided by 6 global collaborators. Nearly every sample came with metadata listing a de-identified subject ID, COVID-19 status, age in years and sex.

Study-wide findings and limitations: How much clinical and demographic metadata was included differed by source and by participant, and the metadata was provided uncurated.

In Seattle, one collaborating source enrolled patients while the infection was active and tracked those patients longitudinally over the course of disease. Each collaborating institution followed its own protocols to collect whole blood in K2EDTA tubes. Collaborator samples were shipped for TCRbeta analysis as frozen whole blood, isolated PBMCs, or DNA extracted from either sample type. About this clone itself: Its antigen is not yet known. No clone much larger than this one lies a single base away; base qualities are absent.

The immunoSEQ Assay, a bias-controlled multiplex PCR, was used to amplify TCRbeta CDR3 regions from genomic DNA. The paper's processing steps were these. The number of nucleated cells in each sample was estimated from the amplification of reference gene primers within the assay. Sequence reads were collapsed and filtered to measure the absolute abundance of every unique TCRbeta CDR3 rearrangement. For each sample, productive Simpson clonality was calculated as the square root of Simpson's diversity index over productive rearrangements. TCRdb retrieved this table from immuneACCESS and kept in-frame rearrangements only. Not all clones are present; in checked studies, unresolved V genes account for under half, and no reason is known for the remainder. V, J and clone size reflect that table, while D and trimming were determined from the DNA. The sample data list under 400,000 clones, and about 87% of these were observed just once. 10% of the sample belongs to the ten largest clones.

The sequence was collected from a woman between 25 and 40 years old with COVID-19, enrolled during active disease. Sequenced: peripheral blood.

The CDR3: CASSQDRLQETQYF. The DNA sequence is TGTGCCAGCAGCCAAGACAGGTTACAAGAGACCCAGTACTTC. This receptor chain uses TRBV5-4 and TRBJ2-5; the D segment could be TRBD1, given 6 matching bases. The CDR3 holds 14 amino acids from the cysteine to the phenylalanine. Of all the DNA, just the CDR3 is kept, 42 bases in frame from base 1. From the germline V gene (reference sequence), CDR1 is SGHNT and CDR2 is YYREEE. V is reduced by 4 bases and J by 2 bases, leaving a spacing of 12 bases between them. Extended through the reference TRBV5-4 and TRBJ2-5 proteins, this CDR3 yields the full variable domain: ETGVTQSPTHLIKTRGQQVTLRCSSQSGHNTVSWYQQALGQGPQFIFQYYREEENGRGNFPPRFSGLQFPNYSSELNVNALELDDSALYLCASSQDRLQETQYFGPGTRLLVL.